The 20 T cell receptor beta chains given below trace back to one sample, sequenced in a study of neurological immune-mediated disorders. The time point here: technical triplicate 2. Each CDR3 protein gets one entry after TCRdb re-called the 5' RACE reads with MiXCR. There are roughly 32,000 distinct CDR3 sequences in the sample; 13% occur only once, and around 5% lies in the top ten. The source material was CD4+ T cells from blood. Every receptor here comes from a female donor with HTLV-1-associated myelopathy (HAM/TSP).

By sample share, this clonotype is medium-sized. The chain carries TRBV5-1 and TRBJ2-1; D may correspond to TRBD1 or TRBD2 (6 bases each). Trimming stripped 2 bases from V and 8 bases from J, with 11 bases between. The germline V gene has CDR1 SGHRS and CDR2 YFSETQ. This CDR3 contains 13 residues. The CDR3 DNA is TGCGCCAGCAGCTTAAGGGGGGCCCATGAGCAGTTCTTC. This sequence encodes CASSLRGAHEQFF.

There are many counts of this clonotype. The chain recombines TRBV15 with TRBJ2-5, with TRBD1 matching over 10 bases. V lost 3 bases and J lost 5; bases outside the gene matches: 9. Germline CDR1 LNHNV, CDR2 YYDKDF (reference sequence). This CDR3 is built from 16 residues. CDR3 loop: CATSSPRQGAVETQYF. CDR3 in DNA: TGTGCCACCAGCAGTCCTCGACAGGGGGCTGTGGAGACCCAGTACTTC.

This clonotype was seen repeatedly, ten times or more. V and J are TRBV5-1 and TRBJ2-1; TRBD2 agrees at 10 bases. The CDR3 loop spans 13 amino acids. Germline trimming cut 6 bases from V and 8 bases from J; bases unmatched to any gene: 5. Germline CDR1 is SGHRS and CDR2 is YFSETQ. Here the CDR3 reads CASTRLAGDEQFF. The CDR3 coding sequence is TGCGCCAGCACCAGGCTAGCGGGAGATGAGCAGTTCTTC.

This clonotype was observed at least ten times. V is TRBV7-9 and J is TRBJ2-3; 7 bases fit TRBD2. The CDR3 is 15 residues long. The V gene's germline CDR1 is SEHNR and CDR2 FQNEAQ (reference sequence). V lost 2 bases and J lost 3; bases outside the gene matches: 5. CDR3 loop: CASSLRLAQTDTQYF. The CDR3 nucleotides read TGTGCCAGCAGCTTACGACTAGCCCAGACAGATACGCAGTATTTT.

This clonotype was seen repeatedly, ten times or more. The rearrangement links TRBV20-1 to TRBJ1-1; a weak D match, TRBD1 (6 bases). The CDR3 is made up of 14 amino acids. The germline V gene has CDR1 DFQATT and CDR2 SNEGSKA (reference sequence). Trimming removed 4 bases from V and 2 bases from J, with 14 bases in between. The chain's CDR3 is CSATTGATNTEAFF. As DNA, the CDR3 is TGCAGTGCTACGACGGGGGCTACAAACACTGAAGCTTTCTTT.

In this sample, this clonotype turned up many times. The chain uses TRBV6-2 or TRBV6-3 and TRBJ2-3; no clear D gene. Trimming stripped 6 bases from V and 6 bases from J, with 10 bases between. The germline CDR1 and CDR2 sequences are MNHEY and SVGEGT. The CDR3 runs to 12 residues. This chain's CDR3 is CASSFTADTQYF. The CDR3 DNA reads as TGTGCCAGCAGCTTTACAGCGGATACGCAGTATTTT.

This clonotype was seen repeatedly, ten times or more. CDR3 nucleotide sequence: TGCGCCAGCAGCTCTGGAGCCGACAGGGGATACGAGCAGTACTTC. Translation: CASSSGADRGYEQYF. The gene calls are TRBV5-1 and TRBJ2-7, with TRBD1 identical over 8 bases. Germline V gene sequence: CDR1 SGHRS, CDR2 YFSETQ. The CDR3 extends over 15 amino acids. V was pared by 3 bases and J by 4 bases, with 9 bases of the junction left unmatched.

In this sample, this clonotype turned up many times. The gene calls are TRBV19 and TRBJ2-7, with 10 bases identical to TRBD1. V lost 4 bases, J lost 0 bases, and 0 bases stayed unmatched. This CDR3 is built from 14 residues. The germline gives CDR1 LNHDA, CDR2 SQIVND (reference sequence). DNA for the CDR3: TGTGCCAGTAGTAGGGACAGGGGCTCCTACGAGCAGTACTTC. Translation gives CASSRDRGSYEQYF.

CDR3 sequence reads: CSARDLPLRGVRDTQYF. DNA of the CDR3: TGCAGTGCTAGAGATCTCCCATTGCGGGGGGTTAGAGATACGCAGTATTTT. The rearrangement joins TRBV20-1 to TRBJ2-3; 8 bases are shared with TRBD2. The V gene end was trimmed by 0 bases and the J gene end by 5 bases; junction bases not matched to a gene: 13. The CDR3 is 17 amino acids. Germline CDR1 reads DFQATT; CDR2 reads SNEGSKA (reference sequence).

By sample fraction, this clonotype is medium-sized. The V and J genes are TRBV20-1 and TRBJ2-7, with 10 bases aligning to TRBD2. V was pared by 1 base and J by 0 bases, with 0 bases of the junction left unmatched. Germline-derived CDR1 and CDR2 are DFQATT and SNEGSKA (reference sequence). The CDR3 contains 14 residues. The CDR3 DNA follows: TGCAGTGCTAGAGGACTAGCGGGCTCCTACGAGCAGTACTTC. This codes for CSARGLAGSYEQYF.

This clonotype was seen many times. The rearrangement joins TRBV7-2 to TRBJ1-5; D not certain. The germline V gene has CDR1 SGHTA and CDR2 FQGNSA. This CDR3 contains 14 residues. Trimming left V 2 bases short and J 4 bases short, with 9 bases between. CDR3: CASSLFLGNQPQHF. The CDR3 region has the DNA TGTGCCAGCAGCTTATTTTTGGGGAATCAGCCCCAGCATTTT.

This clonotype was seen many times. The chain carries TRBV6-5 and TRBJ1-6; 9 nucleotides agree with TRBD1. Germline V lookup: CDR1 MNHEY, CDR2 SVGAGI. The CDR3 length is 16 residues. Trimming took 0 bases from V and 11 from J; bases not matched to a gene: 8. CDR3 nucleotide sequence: TGTGCCAGCAGTTACTCTGGACAGGGGCACCCCGCACCCCTCCACTTT. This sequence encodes CASSYSGQGHPAPLHF.

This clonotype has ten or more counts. The CDR3 region is CASSLGLLQGETQYF. In DNA form, the CDR3 reads TGTGCCAGCAGCTTAGGGTTGTTGCAGGGAGAGACCCAGTACTTC. The chain carries TRBV7-3 and TRBJ2-5; D is perhaps TRBD1 (5 bases). Trimming took off 2 bases at V and 4 bases at J, with 14 bases between the two ends. CDR1 SGHTA and CDR2 FQGTGA come from the germline V gene. This CDR3 comprises 15 residues.

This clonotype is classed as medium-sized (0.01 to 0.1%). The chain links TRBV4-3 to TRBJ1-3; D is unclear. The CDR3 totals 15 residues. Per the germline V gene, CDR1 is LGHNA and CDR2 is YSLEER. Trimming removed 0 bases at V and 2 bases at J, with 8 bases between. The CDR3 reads CASSQDYQTGNTIYF. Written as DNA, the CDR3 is TGCGCCAGCAGCCAAGATTATCAGACTGGAAACACCATATATTTT.

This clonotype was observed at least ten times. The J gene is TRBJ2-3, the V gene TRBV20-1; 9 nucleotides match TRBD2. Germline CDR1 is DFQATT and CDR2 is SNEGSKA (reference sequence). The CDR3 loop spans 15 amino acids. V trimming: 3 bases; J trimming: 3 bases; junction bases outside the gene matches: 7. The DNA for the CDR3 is TGCAGTGCTAGTCCGGCTAGCGGGACAACAGATACGCAGTATTTT. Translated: CSASPASGTTDTQYF.

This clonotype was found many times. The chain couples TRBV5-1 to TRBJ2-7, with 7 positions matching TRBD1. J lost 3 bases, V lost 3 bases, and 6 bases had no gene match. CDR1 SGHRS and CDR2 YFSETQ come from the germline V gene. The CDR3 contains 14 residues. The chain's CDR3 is CASSSGTAGYEQYF. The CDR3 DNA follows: TGCGCCAGCAGCTCGGGGACAGCTGGCTACGAGCAGTACTTC.

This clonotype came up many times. The chain's CDR3 is CASSLGQGQMETQYF. As DNA, the CDR3 is TGTGCCAGCAGCTTAGGACAGGGGCAAATGGAGACCCAGTACTTC. This chain uses TRBV5-8 with TRBJ2-5, with TRBD1 matching 9 bases. With V trimmed by 2 bases and J by 5 bases, 7 bases remained unmatched. This CDR3 contains 15 residues. Per germline, CDR1 SGHTS and CDR2 YDEGEE. Full variable domain (outside the CDR3, taken from reference TRBV5-8 and TRBJ2-5): EAGVTQSPTHLIKTRGQQATLRCSPISGHTSVYWYQQALGLGLQFLLWYDEGEERNRGNFPPRFSGRQFPNYSSELNVNALELEDSALYLCASSLGQGQMETQYFGPGTRLLVL.

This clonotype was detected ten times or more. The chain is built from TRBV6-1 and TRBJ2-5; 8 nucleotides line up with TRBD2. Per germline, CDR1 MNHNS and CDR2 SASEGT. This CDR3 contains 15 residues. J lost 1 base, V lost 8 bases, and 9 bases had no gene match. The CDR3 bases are TGTGCCAGCGTAGCCCACGGGGGGGGCCAAGAGACCCAGTACTTC. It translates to CASVAHGGGQETQYF.

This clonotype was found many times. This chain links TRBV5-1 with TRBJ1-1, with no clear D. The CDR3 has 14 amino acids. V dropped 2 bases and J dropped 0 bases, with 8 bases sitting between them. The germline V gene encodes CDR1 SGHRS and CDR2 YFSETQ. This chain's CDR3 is CASSFTDMNTEAFF. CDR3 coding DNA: TGCGCCAGCAGCTTTACCGACATGAACACTGAAGCTTTCTTT.

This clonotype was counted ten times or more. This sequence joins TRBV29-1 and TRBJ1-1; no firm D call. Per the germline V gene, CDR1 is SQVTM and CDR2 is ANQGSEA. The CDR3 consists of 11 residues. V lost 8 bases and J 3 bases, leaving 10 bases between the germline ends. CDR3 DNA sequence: TGCAGCTTGAGGGTGGACACTGAAGCTTTCTTT. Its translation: CSLRVDTEAFF.